A selection of T cell receptor beta chains follows, all from one sample in a study of blood T cell repertoires in acute mononucleosis. Data came from immunoSEQ multiplex PCR; TCRdb stores just in-frame clones and leaves some out. The sample lists 6,000 to 8,500 clones, under 30% occurring once. This specimen consisted of EBV YVL epitope tetramer+ CD8+ T cells sorted from PBMCs, obtained during acute infectious mononucleosis. These receptors all come from a woman between 18 and 29 years old with infectious mononucleosis caused by EBV. The CDR3 runs from the conserved cysteine through the conserved F or W. D genes are given only for firm matches. The size field is filled for only some rows; it gives once, few, many or a size class.

clone size: few; V gene: TRBV25-1; D gene: NA; J gene: TRBJ2-3; CDR3 DNA: TGTGCCAGCAGCCCCGGAACACACACAGATACGCAGTATTTT; CDR3 protein: CASSPGTHTDTQYF
clone size: NA; V gene: TRBV11-3; D gene: NA; J gene: TRBJ2-4; CDR3 DNA: TGTGCCAGCAGCTGGGCAGGGGCCAAAAACATTCAGTACTTC; CDR3 protein: CASSWAGAKNIQYF
clone size: many; V gene: TRBV7-3; D gene: TRBD2; J gene: TRBJ2-7; CDR3 DNA: TGTGCCAGCAGCCCTAGCGGAAAAGGCCTCTACGAGCAGTACTTC; CDR3 protein: CASSPSGKGLYEQYF
clone size: NA; V gene: TRBV29-1; D gene: NA; J gene: TRBJ1-5; CDR3 DNA: TGCAGCGTTGTATGGGCGCTGTGTCAGCCCAATCATTTT; CDR3 protein: CSVVWALCQPNHF
clone size: NA; V gene: TRBV9; D gene: NA; J gene: TRBJ2-5; CDR3 DNA: TGTGCCAGCAGCCATCAGCCTAGTTCCGGAGAGACCCAGTACTTC; CDR3 protein: CASSHQPSSGETQYF
clone size: few; V gene: TRBV11-3; D gene: TRBD2; J gene: TRBJ2-5; CDR3 DNA: TGTGCCAGCAGCCAAGCACCGACTAGCGGAGAGACCCAGTACTTC; CDR3 protein: CASSQAPTSGETQYF
clone size: NA; V gene: TRBV28; D gene: NA; J gene: TRBJ2-7; CDR3 DNA: TGTGCCAGCAGTTTCCTGAGCGGCGAGCAGTACTTC; CDR3 protein: CASSFLSGEQYF
clone size: NA; V gene: TRBV7-6; D gene: TRBD1; J gene: TRBJ2-5; CDR3 DNA: TGTGCCAGCAGGCAGTTGACAGGGAGTGGAGAGACCCAGTACTTC; CDR3 protein: CASRQLTGSGETQYF
clone size: NA; V gene: TRBV29-1; D gene: NA; J gene: TRBJ2-1; CDR3 DNA: TGCAGCGTTGGGCAGGCCCTGGTCAATGAGCAGTTCTTC; CDR3 protein: CSVGQALVNEQFF
clone size: NA; V gene: TRBV11-3; D gene: NA; J gene: TRBJ2-1; CDR3 DNA: TGTGCCAGCAGCTTGGCCCTTCAAAATGAGCAGTTCTTC; CDR3 protein: CASSLALQNEQFF
clone size: medium-sized; V gene: TRBV29-1; D gene: TRBD2; J gene: TRBJ2-1; CDR3 DNA: TGCAGCGTTGGACCGACGACTAGCGGGAGGTACAATGAGCAGTTCTTC; CDR3 protein: CSVGPTTSGRYNEQFF
clone size: NA; V gene: TRBV2; D gene: NA; J gene: TRBJ1-4; CDR3 DNA: TGTGCCAGCAGTTACCCAGGTGGGATCTCAAGTAATGAAAAGCTGTTTTTT; CDR3 protein: CASSYPGGISSNEKLFF
clone size: many; V gene: TRBV11-2; D gene: NA; J gene: TRBJ2-1; CDR3 DNA: TGTGCCAGCAGCTTGGCCCTTCAAAATGAGCAGTTCTTC; CDR3 protein: CASSLALQNEQFF
clone size: NA; V gene: TRBV28; D gene: TRBD2; J gene: TRBJ2-1; CDR3 DNA: TGTGCCAGCAGCTCCCTAGCGGGAGCCTACAATGAGCAGTTCTTC; CDR3 protein: CASSSLAGAYNEQFF
clone size: few; V gene: TRBV11-3; D gene: TRBD2; J gene: TRBJ2-7; CDR3 DNA: TGTGCCAGCAGCACCCTCGGGACTAGCGGGAGGTTGGCCTACGAGCAGTACTTC; CDR3 protein: CASSTLGTSGRLAYEQYF
clone size: NA; V gene: TRBV28; D gene: TRBD2; J gene: TRBJ2-5; CDR3 DNA: TGTGCCAGCAGCTTACTGGCGGGGGGTGGAGAGACCCAGTACTTC; CDR3 protein: CASSLLAGGGETQYF
clone size: large; V gene: TRBV6-5; D gene: NA; J gene: TRBJ2-2; CDR3 DNA: TGTGCCAGCAGTTACGCGGGACATAACACCGGGGAGCTGTTTTTT; CDR3 protein: CASSYAGHNTGELFF
clone size: NA; V gene: TRBV27; D gene: NA; J gene: TRBJ2-3; CDR3 DNA: TGTGCCAGCAGCCAAGGGTGGTTTCCTCGCGCAGATACGCAGTATTTT; CDR3 protein: CASSQGWFPRADTQYF
clone size: NA; V gene: TRBV29-1; D gene: TRBD1; J gene: TRBJ2-5; CDR3 DNA: TGCAGCGTTGAAGAAGACAGGGTGAGGGAGACCCAGTACTTC; CDR3 protein: CSVEEDRVRETQYF
clone size: NA; V gene: TRBV28; D gene: TRBD2; J gene: TRBJ2-1; CDR3 DNA: TGTGCCAGCAGCCTAGCGGGGCCAAGCAATGAGCAGTTCTTC; CDR3 protein: CASSLAGPSNEQFF
clone size: NA; V gene: TRBV7-3; D gene: NA; J gene: TRBJ2-1; CDR3 DNA: TGTGCCAGCAGTACAGGGACCACCAAGCAGTTCTTC; CDR3 protein: CASSTGTTKQFF
clone size: NA; V gene: TRBV10-3; D gene: TRBD1; J gene: TRBJ1-1; CDR3 DNA: TGTGCCAGCAGTTACTCAGGACAGGGCTACACTGAAGCTTTCTTT; CDR3 protein: CASSYSGQGYTEAFF
clone size: few; V gene: TRBV5-4; D gene: NA; J gene: TRBJ2-1; CDR3 DNA: TGTGCCAGCAGTGAACAAGCGAATGAGCAGTTCTTC; CDR3 protein: CASSEQANEQFF
clone size: few; V gene: TRBV28; D gene: TRBD2; J gene: TRBJ2-7; CDR3 DNA: TGTGCCAGCAGCTTAGAACCTAGCGGGGGCAGCGAGCAGTACTTC; CDR3 protein: CASSLEPSGGSEQYF
clone size: NA; V gene: TRBV4-1; D gene: TRBD1; J gene: TRBJ2-7; CDR3 DNA: TGCGCCAGCAGCCACGGACAGGGTGAGGGATACGAGCAGTGCTTC; CDR3 protein: CASSHGQGEGYEQCF
clone size: medium-sized; V gene: TRBV28; D gene: NA; J gene: TRBJ2-2; CDR3 DNA: TGTGCCAGCAGGCGCAGTTACACCGGGGAGCTGTTTTTT; CDR3 protein: CASRRSYTGELFF
clone size: medium-sized; V gene: TRBV30; D gene: TRBD1; J gene: TRBJ1-1; CDR3 DNA: TGTGCCTGGAGGCCTTTAACAGGGGGAGGGACTGAAGCTTTCTTT; CDR3 protein: CAWRPLTGGGTEAFF